These 5 T cell receptor beta chains share one sample of origin, sequenced in a study of low-dose radiotherapy and immunotherapy resistance in tumors. Stated time point: after trial treatment. Treatment noted: LDRT plus nivolumab, ipilimumab, low-dose cyclophosphamide and aspirin (RACIN trial). It was with a constant-region primer and a V-primer adapter that TCRs were amplified over roughly 19 PCR cycles. Using its own MiXCR run on the reads, TCRdb lists one record per CDR3 protein. This sample has roughly 50,000 distinct CDR3 sequences, with approximately 35% found just once. The input for sequencing was PBMCs, taken after low-dose radiotherapy plus immunotherapy. These receptors came from a male donor with rectosigmoid adenocarcinoma.

The chain employs TRBV27 and TRBJ2-7; 8 nucleotides line up with TRBD1. After removal of 2 bases from V and 1 base from J, the junction contained 10 bases not matched to a gene. Looked up from germline, CDR1 is MNHEY and CDR2 is SMNVEV (reference sequence). The CDR3 consists of 17 residues. The CDR3 spells CASSLIGTGKGSYEQYF. The CDR3, as DNA: TGTGCCAGCAGTTTAATCGGGACAGGTAAGGGTTCCTACGAGCAGTACTTC.

At least ten counts were recorded for this clonotype. V is TRBV29-1 and J is TRBJ2-7; 7 bases are a match to TRBD1. The CDR3 spans 17 residues. J was trimmed by 3 bases and V by 5 bases; bases with no gene match: 19. Germline V gene lookup returns CDR1 SQVTM and CDR2 ANQGSEA. The CDR3, as DNA: TGCAGCGTTAAAGGGACAGTTTTCCTCTCTATTTTCTACGAGCAGTACTTC. It translates to CSVKGTVFLSIFYEQYF.

This clonotype has ten or more counts. The genes are TRBV10-2 and TRBJ2-4; TRBD1 is a possible D gene (5 bases). The CDR3 has 14 amino acids. Germline lookup yields CDR1 WSHSY and CDR2 SAAADI. V was pared by 6 bases and J by 0 bases, with 9 bases between. CDR3 residues: CASREQAAKNIQYF. CDR3 sequence (DNA): TGCGCCAGCAGGGAACAGGCAGCCAAAAACATTCAGTACTTC.

This clonotype appeared many times. The CDR3 bases are TGCGCCAGCAGCCCCCCAAACACCGGGGAGCTGTTTTTT. This gives the protein CASSPPNTGELFF. The chain couples TRBV4-3 to TRBJ2-2; D is undetermined. The length of the CDR3 is 13 residues. Trimming left V 4 bases short and J 2 bases short, with 5 bases between. The germline CDR1 and CDR2 sequences are LGHNA and YSLEER.

This clonotype occurred many times. The chain joins TRBV9 to TRBJ2-1; a possible D gene is TRBD2 (7 bases). In germline, CDR1 is SGDLS, CDR2 YYNGEE. The CDR3 extends over 16 amino acids. Trimming removed 0 bases from V and 8 bases from J, with 18 bases in between. DNA of the CDR3: TGTGCCAGCAGCGTAGCTACCGGGGGGCGAGGGGATGAGCAGTTCTTC. It codes for CASSVATGGRGDEQFF.